The T cell receptor (beta chain) described here comes from a study of T-cell memory formation after mild COVID-19. Study findings and constraints: Whether second-wave clones peaking at day 37 were SARS-CoV-2 specific went unconfirmed. Within pre-infection memory, some responding clones were found, suggesting cross-reactive memory joined.

TCRdb independently ran MiXCR on the 5' RACE reads; one entry per CDR3 protein. This table holds roughly 250,000 distinct CDR3 sequences, 16% found once. This clonotype has only a few counts. Antigen unknown. The germline V gene has CDR1 DFQATT and CDR2 SNEGSKA (reference sequence). V trimming: 3 bases; J trimming: 5 bases; junction bases outside the gene matches: 1. CDR3 length: 13 amino acids. The gene calls are TRBV20-1 and TRBJ1-6; TRBD1 aligns across 7 bases. The sequence was obtained from a man between 18 and 29 years old who had mild COVID-19 (a few samples of this study predate the infection). Cell type and time point are not known. What was sequenced was PBMCs or a T cell subset sorted from them (not recorded which). This CDR3 reads CSARGQNNSPLHF. In DNA form, the CDR3 reads TGCAGTGCTAGGGGACAGAATAATTCACCCCTCCACTTT.